This TCR beta chain was observed in a study of blood T cell repertoires in COVID-19. For the study at large: Whether acute or convalescent, the COVID-19 samples came from the United States, Italy and Spain. Nucleic acid was either cDNA or gDNA, and it came from T cells, B-cell-depleted T cells, or PBMCs.

In the authors' methods: Amplification of reference gene primers was used by the study to estimate nucleated cell counts. Method: immunoSEQ multiplex PCR; TCRdb's copy keeps in-frame clones and lacks some. The V and J calls and clone size were taken over from that table, and D and trimming were inferred from the DNA. The top ten hold around 3.2% of the sample, which has about 69,000 clones, about 85% seen once. The CDR3 runs 14 residues. CDR1 is KGHDR and CDR2 is SFDVKD in the germline V gene. The J segment lost 9 bases and the V segment lost 4 bases, leaving 7 bases of the junction unmatched. This receptor was identified in an older man with acute or convalescent COVID-19. The sequenced material came from peripheral blood. The chain employs TRBV24-1 and TRBJ2-2; 7 nucleotides line up with TRBD1. CDR3 loop: CATSERQGLRELFF. In nucleotides, the CDR3 is TGTGCCACCAGTGAACGACAGGGTTTGAGGGAGCTGTTTTTT.